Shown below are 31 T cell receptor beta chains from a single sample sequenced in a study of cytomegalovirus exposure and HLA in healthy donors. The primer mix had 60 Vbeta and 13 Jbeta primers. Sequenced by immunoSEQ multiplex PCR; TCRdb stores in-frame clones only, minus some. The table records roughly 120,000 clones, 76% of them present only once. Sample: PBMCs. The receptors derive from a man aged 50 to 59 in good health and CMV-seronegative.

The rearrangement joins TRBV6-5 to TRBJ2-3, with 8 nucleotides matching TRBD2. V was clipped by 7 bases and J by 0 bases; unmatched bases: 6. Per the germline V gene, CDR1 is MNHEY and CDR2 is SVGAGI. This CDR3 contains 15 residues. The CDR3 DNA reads TGTGCCAGCAAAGAGCGGGGGCCTAGCACAGATACGCAGTATTTT. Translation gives CASKERGPSTDTQYF.

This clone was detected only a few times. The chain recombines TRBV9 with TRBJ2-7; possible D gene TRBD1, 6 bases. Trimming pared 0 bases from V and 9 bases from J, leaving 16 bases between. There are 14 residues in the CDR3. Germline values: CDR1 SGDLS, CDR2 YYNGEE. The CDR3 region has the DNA TGTGCCAGCAGCGTAGGCAGGGGCTCTGGTTGGCAGTACTTC. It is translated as CASSVGRGSGWQYF. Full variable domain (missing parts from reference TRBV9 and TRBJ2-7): DSGVTQTPKHLITATGQRVTLRCSPRSGDLSVYWYQQSLDQGLQFLIQYYNGEERAKGNILERFSAQQFPDLHSELNLSSLELGDSALYFCASSVGRGSGWQYFGPGTRLTVT.

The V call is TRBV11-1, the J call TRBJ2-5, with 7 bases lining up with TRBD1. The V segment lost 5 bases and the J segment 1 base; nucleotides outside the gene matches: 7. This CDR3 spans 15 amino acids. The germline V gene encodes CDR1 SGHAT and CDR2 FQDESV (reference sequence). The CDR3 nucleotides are TGTGCCAGCAGCCCGTTGACAGGGTCCCAAGAGACCCAGTACTTC. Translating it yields CASSPLTGSQETQYF.

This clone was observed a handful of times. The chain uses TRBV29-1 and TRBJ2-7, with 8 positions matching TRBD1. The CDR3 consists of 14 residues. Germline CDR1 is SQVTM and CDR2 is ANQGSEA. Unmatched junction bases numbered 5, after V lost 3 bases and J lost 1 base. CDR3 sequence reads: CSVDRGTGSYEQYF. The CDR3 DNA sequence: TGCAGCGTTGATAGAGGGACAGGTTCCTACGAGCAGTACTTC.

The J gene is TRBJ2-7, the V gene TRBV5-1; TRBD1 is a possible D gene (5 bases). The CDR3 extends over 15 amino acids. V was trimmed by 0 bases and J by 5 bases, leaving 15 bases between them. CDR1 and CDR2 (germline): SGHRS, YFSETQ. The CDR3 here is CASSLVGRVFDEQYV. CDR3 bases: TGCGCCAGCAGCTTGGTGGGCAGGGTGTTTGACGAGCAGTACGTC.

DNA for the CDR3: TGTGCCAGCTCACCTTCCCTTTACGAGCAGTACTTC. Its protein is CASSPSLYEQYF. The J gene is TRBJ2-7, the V gene TRBV18; D not certain. The CDR3 is 12 residues long. CDR1 is KGHSH, CDR2 LQKENI, per germline. V was cut by 3 bases and J by 4 bases, with 7 bases left in between.

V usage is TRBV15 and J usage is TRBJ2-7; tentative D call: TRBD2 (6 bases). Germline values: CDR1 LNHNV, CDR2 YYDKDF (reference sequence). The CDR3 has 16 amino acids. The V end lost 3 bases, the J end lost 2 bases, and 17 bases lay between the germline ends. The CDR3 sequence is CATSRSGAGRPYEQYF. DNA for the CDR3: TGTGCCACCAGCAGGAGTGGGGCAGGGAGGCCCTACGAGCAGTACTTC.

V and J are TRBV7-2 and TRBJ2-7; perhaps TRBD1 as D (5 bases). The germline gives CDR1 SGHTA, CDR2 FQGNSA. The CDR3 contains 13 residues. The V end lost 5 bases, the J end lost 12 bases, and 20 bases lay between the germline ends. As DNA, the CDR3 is TGTGCCAGCAGCCTCCCGACAGAACCCGCTCCGTACTTC. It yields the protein CASSLPTEPAPYF.

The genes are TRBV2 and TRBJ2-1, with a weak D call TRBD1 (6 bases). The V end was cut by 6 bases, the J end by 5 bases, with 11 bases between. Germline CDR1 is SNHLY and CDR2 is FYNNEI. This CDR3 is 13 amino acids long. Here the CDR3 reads CASRRDTNNEQFF. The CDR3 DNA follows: TGTGCCAGCAGGAGGGACACGAACAATGAGCAGTTCTTC. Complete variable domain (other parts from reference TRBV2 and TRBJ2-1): EPEVTQTPSHQVTQMGQEVILRCVPISNHLYFYWYRQILGQKVEFLVSFYNNEISEKSEIFDDQFSVERPDGSNFTLKIRSTKLEDSAMYFCASRRDTNNEQFFGPGTRLTVL.

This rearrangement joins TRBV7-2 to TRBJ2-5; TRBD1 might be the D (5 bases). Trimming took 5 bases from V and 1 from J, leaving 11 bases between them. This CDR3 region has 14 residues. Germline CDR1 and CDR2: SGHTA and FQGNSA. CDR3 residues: CASSARQSQETQYF. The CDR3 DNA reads TGTGCCAGCAGCGCCCGACAGAGCCAAGAGACCCAGTACTTC. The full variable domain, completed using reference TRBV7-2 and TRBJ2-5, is GAGVSQSPSNKVTEKGKDVELRCDPISGHTALYWYRQSLGQGLEFLIYFQGNSAPDKSGLPSDRFSAERTGGSVSTLTIQRTQQEDSAVYLCASSARQSQETQYFGPGTRLLVL.

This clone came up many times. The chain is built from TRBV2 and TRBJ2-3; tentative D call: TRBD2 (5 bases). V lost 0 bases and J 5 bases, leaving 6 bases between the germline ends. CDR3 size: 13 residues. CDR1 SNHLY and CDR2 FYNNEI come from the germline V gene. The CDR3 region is CASSEAEGDTQYF. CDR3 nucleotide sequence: TGTGCCAGCAGTGAAGCTGAGGGAGATACGCAGTATTTT.

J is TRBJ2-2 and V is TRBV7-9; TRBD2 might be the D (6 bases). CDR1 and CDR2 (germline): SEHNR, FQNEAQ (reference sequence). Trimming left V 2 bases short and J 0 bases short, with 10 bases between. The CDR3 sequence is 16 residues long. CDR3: CASSLFPGANTGELFF. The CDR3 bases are TGTGCCAGCAGCTTATTTCCGGGGGCGAACACCGGGGAGCTGTTTTTT.

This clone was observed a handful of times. The CDR3 bases are TGTGCCAGCAGCTTAGTTGACAGAAGCTATGGCTACACCTTC. It is translated as CASSLVDRSYGYTF. The chain has TRBV7-9 and TRBJ1-2; D possibly corresponds to TRBD1 (5 bases). Germline V gene data show CDR1 as SEHNR and CDR2 as FQNEAQ (reference sequence). V lost 1 base and J 4 bases, leaving 10 bases between the germline ends. The CDR3 loop spans 14 amino acids.

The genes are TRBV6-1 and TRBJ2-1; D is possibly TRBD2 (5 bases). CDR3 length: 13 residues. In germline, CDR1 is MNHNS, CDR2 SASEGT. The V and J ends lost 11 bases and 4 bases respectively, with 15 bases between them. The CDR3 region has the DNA TGTGCCGCCCGACCTGAGGGTTACAATGAGCAGTTCTTC. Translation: CAARPEGYNEQFF.

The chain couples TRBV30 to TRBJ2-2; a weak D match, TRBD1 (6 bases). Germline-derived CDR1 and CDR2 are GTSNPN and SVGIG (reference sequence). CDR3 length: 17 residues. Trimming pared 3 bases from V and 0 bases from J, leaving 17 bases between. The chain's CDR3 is CAWSDTGTPSNTGELFF. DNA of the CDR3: TGTGCCTGGAGCGATACCGGGACACCCTCGAACACCGGGGAGCTGTTTTTT.

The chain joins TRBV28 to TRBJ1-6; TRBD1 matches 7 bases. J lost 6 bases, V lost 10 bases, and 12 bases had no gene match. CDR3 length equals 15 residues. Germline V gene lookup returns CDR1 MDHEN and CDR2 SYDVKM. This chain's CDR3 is CATGGGGGSNSPLHF. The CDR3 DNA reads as TGTGCCACCGGGGGGGGAGGGGGCAGTAATTCACCCCTCCACTTT.

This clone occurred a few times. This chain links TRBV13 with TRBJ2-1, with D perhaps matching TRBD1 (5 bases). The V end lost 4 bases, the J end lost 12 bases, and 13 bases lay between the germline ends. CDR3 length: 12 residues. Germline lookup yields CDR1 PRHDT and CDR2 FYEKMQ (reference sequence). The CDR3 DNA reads TGTGCCAGCAGCTCCAGGGTAAGGGCGCAGTTCTTC. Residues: CASSSRVRAQFF.

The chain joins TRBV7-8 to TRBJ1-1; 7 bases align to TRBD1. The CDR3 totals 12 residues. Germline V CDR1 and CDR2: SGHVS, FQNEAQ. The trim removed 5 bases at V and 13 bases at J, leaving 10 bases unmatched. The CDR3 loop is CASSPQTGRDFF. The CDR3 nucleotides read TGTGCCAGCAGCCCACAGACAGGGCGGGATTTCTTT.

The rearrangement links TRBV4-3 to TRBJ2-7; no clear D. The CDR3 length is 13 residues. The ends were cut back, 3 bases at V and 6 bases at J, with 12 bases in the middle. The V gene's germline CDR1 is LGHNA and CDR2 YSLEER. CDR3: CASSHPPNGEQYF. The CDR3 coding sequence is TGCGCCAGCAGCCACCCTCCCAACGGCGAGCAGTACTTC.

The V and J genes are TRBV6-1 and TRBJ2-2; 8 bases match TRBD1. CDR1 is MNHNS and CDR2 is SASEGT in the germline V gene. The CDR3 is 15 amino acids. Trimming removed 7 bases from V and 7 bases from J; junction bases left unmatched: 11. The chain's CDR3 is CASNFDRGSGGELFF. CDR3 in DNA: TGTGCCAGCAACTTTGACAGGGGAAGTGGCGGGGAGCTGTTTTTT.

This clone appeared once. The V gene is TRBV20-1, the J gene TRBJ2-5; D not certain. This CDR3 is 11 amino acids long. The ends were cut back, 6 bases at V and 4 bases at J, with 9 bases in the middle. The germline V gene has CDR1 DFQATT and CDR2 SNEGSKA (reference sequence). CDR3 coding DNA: TGCAGTGCCCATCGCGTAGAGACCCAGTACTTC. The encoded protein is CSAHRVETQYF.

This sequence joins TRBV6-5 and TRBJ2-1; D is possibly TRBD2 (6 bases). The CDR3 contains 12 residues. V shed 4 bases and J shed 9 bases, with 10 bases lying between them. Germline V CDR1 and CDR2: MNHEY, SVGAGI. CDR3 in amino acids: CASSFLGGEQFF. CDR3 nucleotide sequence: TGTGCCAGCAGTTTCCTGGGGGGTGAGCAGTTCTTC.

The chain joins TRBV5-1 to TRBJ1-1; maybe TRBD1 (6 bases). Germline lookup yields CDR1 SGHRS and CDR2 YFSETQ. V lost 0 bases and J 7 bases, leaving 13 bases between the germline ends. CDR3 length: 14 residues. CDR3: CASSLVVGGHEAFF. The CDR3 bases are TGCGCCAGCAGCTTGGTGGTAGGGGGTCATGAAGCTTTCTTT.

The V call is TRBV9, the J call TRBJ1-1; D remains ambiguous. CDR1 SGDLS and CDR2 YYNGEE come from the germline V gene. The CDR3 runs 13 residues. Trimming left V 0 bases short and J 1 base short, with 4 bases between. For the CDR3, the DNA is TGTGCCAGCAGCGTAGATAGGAACACTGAAGCTTTCTTT. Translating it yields CASSVDRNTEAFF.

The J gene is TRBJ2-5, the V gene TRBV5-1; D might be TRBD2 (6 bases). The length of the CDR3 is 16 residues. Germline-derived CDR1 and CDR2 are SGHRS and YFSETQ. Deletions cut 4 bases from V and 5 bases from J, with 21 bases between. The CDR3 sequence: CASSPPELGGGETQYF. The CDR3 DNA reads TGCGCCAGCAGCCCCCCGGAGCTCGGGGGTGGGGAGACCCAGTACTTC.

The CDR3 DNA reads TGTGCCTGGAGTATGGAAGTCTCCCCAGGGGTTCAGTACTTC. Translating gives CAWSMEVSPGVQYF. The chain couples TRBV30 to TRBJ2-4; TRBD1 might be the D (6 bases). V was trimmed by 2 bases and J by 11 bases, leaving 19 bases between them. Germline CDR1 reads GTSNPN; CDR2 reads SVGIG (reference sequence). This CDR3 comprises 14 residues.

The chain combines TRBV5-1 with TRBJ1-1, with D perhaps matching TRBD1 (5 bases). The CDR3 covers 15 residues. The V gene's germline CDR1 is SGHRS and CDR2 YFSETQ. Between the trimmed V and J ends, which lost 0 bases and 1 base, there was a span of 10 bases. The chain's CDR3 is CASSLDGGSNTEAFF. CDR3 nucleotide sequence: TGCGCCAGCAGCTTGGATGGGGGGTCGAACACTGAAGCTTTCTTT. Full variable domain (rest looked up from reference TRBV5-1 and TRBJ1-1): KAGVTQTPRYLIKTRGQQVTLSCSPISGHRSVSWYQQTPGQGLQFLFEYFSETQRNKGNFPGRFSGRQFSNSRSEMNVSTLELGDSALYLCASSLDGGSNTEAFFGQGTRLTVV.

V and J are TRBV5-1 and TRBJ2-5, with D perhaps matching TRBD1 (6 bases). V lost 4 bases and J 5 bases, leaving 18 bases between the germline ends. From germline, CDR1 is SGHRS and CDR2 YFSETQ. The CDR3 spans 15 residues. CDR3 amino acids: CASSTARGLGETQYF. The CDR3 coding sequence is TGCGCCAGCAGCACCGCGAGGGGGTTGGGGGAGACCCAGTACTTC.

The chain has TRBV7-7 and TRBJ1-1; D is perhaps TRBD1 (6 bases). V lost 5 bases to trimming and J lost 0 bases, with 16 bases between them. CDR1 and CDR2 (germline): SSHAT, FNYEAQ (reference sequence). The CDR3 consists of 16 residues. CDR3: CASSRPSGHMNTEAFF. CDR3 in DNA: TGTGCCAGCAGCCGTCCCTCGGGACACATGAACACTGAAGCTTTCTTT.

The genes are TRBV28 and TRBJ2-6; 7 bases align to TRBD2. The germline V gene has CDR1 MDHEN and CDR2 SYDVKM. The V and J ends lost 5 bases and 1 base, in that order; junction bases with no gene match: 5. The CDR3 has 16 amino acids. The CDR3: CASSRGGDSGANVLTF. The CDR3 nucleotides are TGTGCCAGCAGTCGTGGGGGGGATTCTGGGGCCAACGTCCTGACTTTC.

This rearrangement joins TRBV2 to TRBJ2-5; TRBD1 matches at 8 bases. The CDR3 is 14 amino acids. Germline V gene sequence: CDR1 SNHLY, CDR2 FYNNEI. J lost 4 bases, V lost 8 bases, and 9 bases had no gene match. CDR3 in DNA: TGTGCCAGCGTCCAAGTAGACAGGGGAGAGACCCAGTACTTC. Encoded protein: CASVQVDRGETQYF.